Each of the 19 T cell receptor beta chains below was sequenced from the same sample in a study of cytomegalovirus exposure and HLA in healthy donors (dated by TCRdb to 2016 to 2017). The protocol used for the library was the immunoSEQ multiplex PCR assay. TCRdb took this table from immuneACCESS and kept in-frame rearrangements with V and J called. Such tables lack part of the clones; where checked against another copy, unresolved V genes explain under half of the gap, and the rest is unexplained. The table for this sample lists 70,000 or so clones; approximately 94% of them were counted only once. The ten largest account for roughly 0.94% of the sample. Sequenced material: PBMCs. The receptors were gathered from a woman aged 18-29 years in good health and CMV-seronegative.

The sample holds one count of this clone. The chain uses TRBV4-2 and TRBJ2-1; 12 bases match TRBD2. Looked up from germline, CDR1 is LGHNA and CDR2 is YNFKEQ. The CDR3 extends over 20 amino acids. J lost 2 bases, V lost 1 base, and 12 bases had no gene match. CDR3 coding DNA: TGTGCCAGCAGCCAAGTTGTGGCTAGCGGGGGGGCCAACCCCTACAATGAGCAGTTCTTC. It specifies CASSQVVASGGANPYNEQFF.

Regarding this clone: Additional DNA sequences in this sample encode the identical CDR3. The chain has TRBV18 and TRBJ2-1, with 12 positions matching TRBD2. CDR1 is KGHSH and CDR2 is LQKENI in the germline V gene. J gave up 7 bases and V 3 bases, and 4 bases lay outside the gene matches. The CDR3 contains 15 residues. CDR3 coding DNA: TGTGCCAGCTCACCCGGGCTAGCGGGAGGGAATGAGCAGTTCTTC. It is translated as CASSPGLAGGNEQFF. Full variable domain (rest looked up from reference TRBV18 and TRBJ2-1): NAGVMQNPRHLVRRRGQEARLRCSPMKGHSHVYWYRQLPEEGLKFMVYLQKENIIDESGMPKERFSAEFPKEGPSILRIQQVVRGDSAAYFCASSPGLAGGNEQFFGPGTRLTVL.

This sequence joins TRBV5-4 and TRBJ1-1; possible D gene TRBD1, 6 bases. The CDR3 loop spans 13 amino acids. V shed 5 bases and J shed 5 bases, with 13 bases lying between them. Germline CDR1 SGHNT, CDR2 YYREEE (reference sequence). CDR3 loop: CASSQGRETEAFF. DNA of the CDR3: TGTGCCAGCAGTCAGGGGAGAGAAACTGAAGCTTTCTTT.

V usage is TRBV10-3 and J usage is TRBJ1-5; D gene uncertain. The germline CDR1 and CDR2 sequences are ENHRY and SYGVKD. This CDR3 region has 13 residues. V was cut by 0 bases and J by 7 bases, with 7 bases left in between. The CDR3 DNA sequence: TGTGCCATCAGTGAGTCTAGCGGGCAGCCCCAGCATTTT. Encoded protein: CAISESSGQPQHF.

V gene TRBV15 combines with J gene TRBJ2-5, with TRBD2 matching over 8 bases. With 7 bases clipped from V and 1 base from J, the junction kept 8 bases outside the gene matches. The CDR3 has 15 amino acids. Germline V gives CDR1 LNHNV, CDR2 YYDKDF (reference sequence). CDR3 residues: CATKNSGTLQETQYF. The CDR3 DNA follows: TGTGCCACCAAGAATAGCGGGACTCTCCAAGAGACCCAGTACTTC.

The rearrangement joins TRBV7-6 to TRBJ2-7; TRBD1 aligns across 12 bases. The CDR3 sequence is 15 residues long. The V gene end was trimmed by 5 bases and the J gene end by 6 bases; junction bases not matched to a gene: 8. CDR1 is SGHVS and CDR2 is FNYEAQ in the germline V gene. In DNA, the CDR3 is TGTGCCAGCAGCCCCTCCGGGACAGGGGGCGGCGAGCAGTACTTC. Its protein product is CASSPSGTGGGEQYF.

V gene TRBV4-2 combines with J gene TRBJ2-3; perhaps TRBD1 as D (6 bases). Germline CDR1 and CDR2: LGHNA and YNFKEQ. Trimming took off 3 bases at V and 6 bases at J, with 19 bases between the two ends. CDR3 length equals 16 residues. CDR3 sequence (DNA): TGTGCCAGCAGCCAGACAACGAGGGGGTGGTTGGATACGCAGTATTTT. It encodes CASSQTTRGWLDTQYF.

This clone was seen a single time. The V call is TRBV27, the J call TRBJ1-1, with D possibly being TRBD1 (6 bases). CDR3 length: 13 amino acids. The V end was cut by 2 bases, the J end by 7 bases, with 11 bases between. The germline CDR1 and CDR2 sequences are MNHEY and SMNVEV (reference sequence). CDR3 nucleotide sequence: TGTGCCAGCAGTTTAAACAGGGTTGGTGAAGCTTTCTTT. Translation gives CASSLNRVGEAFF.

This chain uses TRBV7-9 with TRBJ1-2; TRBD1 might be the D (6 bases). Germline-derived CDR1 and CDR2 are SEHNR and FQNEAQ (reference sequence). Between the trimmed V and J ends, which lost 5 bases and 8 bases, there was a span of 18 bases. The CDR3 spans 14 residues. DNA of the CDR3: TGTGCCAGCAGCGGCGCGGGGGCGTCCCGCGGCTACACCTTC. Protein: CASSGAGASRGYTF.

This rearrangement joins TRBV6-5 to TRBJ2-1, with 9 bases that match TRBD2. The junction had 2 bases not matched to a gene; V was cut back by 2 bases and J by 3 bases. Germline V CDR1 and CDR2: MNHEY, SVGAGI. The CDR3 is made up of 15 amino acids. The DNA of the CDR3 is TGTGCCAGCAGTTACGCTAGCGGGGTCTACAATGAGCAGTTCTTC. Translation gives CASSYASGVYNEQFF.

The V call is TRBV9, the J call TRBJ2-5; TRBD2 agrees at 8 bases. J gave up 1 base and V 3 bases, and 11 bases lay outside the gene matches. CDR3 length: 17 residues. Germline CDR1 SGDLS, CDR2 YYNGEE. CDR3 loop: CASSAGPGGGIQETQYF. The CDR3 DNA reads TGTGCCAGCAGCGCGGGGCCTGGCGGGGGGATCCAAGAGACCCAGTACTTC.

Only one count was recorded for this clone. The genes are TRBV6-1 and TRBJ1-2; maybe TRBD1 (6 bases). Germline CDR1 MNHNS, CDR2 SASEGT. With 4 bases removed from V and 4 bases from J, the gap between germline ends came to 19 bases. This CDR3 has 16 residues. CDR3 DNA: TGTGCCAGCAGTGGATTAATTCAGGGGCTAAGCTATGGCTACACCTTC. It codes for CASSGLIQGLSYGYTF.

The gene calls are TRBV5-1 and TRBJ2-5; D not resolved. The CDR3 spans 15 residues. V lost 1 base to trimming and J lost 1 base, with 11 bases between them. Germline V lookup: CDR1 SGHRS, CDR2 YFSETQ. DNA for the CDR3: TGCGCCAGCAGCTTGATGGCACCCTCCCAAGAGACCCAGTACTTC. It encodes CASSLMAPSQETQYF. Drawing the rest from reference TRBV5-1 and TRBJ2-5, the complete variable domain is KAGVTQTPRYLIKTRGQQVTLSCSPISGHRSVSWYQQTPGQGLQFLFEYFSETQRNKGNFPGRFSGRQFSNSRSEMNVSTLELGDSALYLCASSLMAPSQETQYFGPGTRLLVL.

The V gene is TRBV10-3, the J gene TRBJ2-7; TRBD2 might be the D (6 bases). The V end was cut by 9 bases, the J end by 3 bases, with 18 bases between. The CDR3 covers 14 residues. Germline CDR1 is ENHRY and CDR2 is SYGVKD. This CDR3 reads CAIHPGPGDYEQYF. CDR3 DNA: TGTGCCATTCATCCTGGTCCGGGGGACTACGAGCAGTACTTC.

This sequence joins TRBV30 and TRBJ2-2; D unclear. From germline, CDR1 is GTSNPN and CDR2 SVGIG (reference sequence). This CDR3 is built from 15 residues. Trimming took 2 bases from V and 4 from J, leaving 14 bases between them. CDR3 loop: CAWSSWAPVTGELFF. CDR3 nucleotide sequence: TGTGCCTGGAGTAGCTGGGCCCCAGTCACCGGGGAGCTGTTTTTT. The full variable domain, its missing parts supplied by reference TRBV30 and TRBJ2-2, is SQTIHQWPATLVQPVGSPLSLECTVEGTSNPNLYWYRQAAGRGLQLLFYSVGIGQISSEVPQNLSASRPQDRQFILSSKKLLLSDSGFYLCAWSSWAPVTGELFFGEGSRLTVL.

In its sample, this clone was seen once. The genes are TRBV10-3 and TRBJ1-2; 7 bases are shared with TRBD1. In germline, CDR1 is ENHRY, CDR2 SYGVKD. With 10 bases clipped from V and 3 bases from J, the junction kept 8 bases outside the gene matches. The CDR3 covers 13 residues. As DNA, the CDR3 is TGTGCCACCCGACAGGGTTCGTACTATGGCTACACCTTC. Protein sequence: CATRQGSYYGYTF.

The chain joins TRBV19 to TRBJ2-1, with D tentatively TRBD2 (6 bases). Between the trimmed V and J ends, which lost 3 bases and 6 bases, there was a span of 15 bases. The CDR3 sequence is 15 residues long. CDR1 LNHDA and CDR2 SQIVND come from the germline V gene (reference sequence). The chain's CDR3 is CASSIPGSDGNEQFF. In nucleotides, the CDR3 is TGTGCCAGTAGTATCCCCGGGAGCGATGGCAATGAGCAGTTCTTC.

This clone occurred once. This sequence joins TRBV2 and TRBJ2-3; TRBD2 matches at 8 bases. The germline CDR1 and CDR2 sequences are SNHLY and FYNNEI. Germline trimming cut 5 bases from V and 4 bases from J; bases unmatched to any gene: 2. The CDR3 loop spans 13 amino acids. The CDR3 nucleotides are TGTGCCAGCAGTACGGGGGGGGCAGATACGCAGTATTTT. It encodes CASSTGGADTQYF. The full variable domain, rest sourced from reference TRBV2 and TRBJ2-3, is EPEVTQTPSHQVTQMGQEVILRCVPISNHLYFYWYRQILGQKVEFLVSFYNNEISEKSEIFDDQFSVERPDGSNFTLKIRSTKLEDSAMYFCASSTGGADTQYFGPGTRLTVL.

The genes are TRBV6-1 and TRBJ2-7, with D perhaps matching TRBD2 (5 bases). CDR1 and CDR2 (germline): MNHNS, SASEGT. This CDR3 comprises 13 residues. V gave up 7 bases and J gave up 2 bases, with 12 bases separating them. For the CDR3, the DNA is TGTGCCAGCAATGATGGGGAGACCTACGAGCAGTACTTC. Translating gives CASNDGETYEQYF.